This record concerns one TCR beta chain sequence. The data originate from a study of human T cells and chemical hapten exposure. The CDR3 loop spans 15 amino acids. The time point denotes: patch test 2, 6 weeks after DPC sensitization. Treatment indicated: therapeutic diphenylcyclopropenone sensitization with weekly scalp DPC. TCRdb passed the RACE reads through MiXCR, listing each CDR3 protein once. Among tens of thousands of distinct CDR3 sequences listed, about 8.9% were seen once. Specimen: whole blood, collected in connection with sensitization to the hapten diphenylcyclopropenone (DPC). This receptor was taken from a woman aged 40 to 50 with alopecia areata. Some clones in this sample may be carry-over from other donors' samples. V gene TRBV21-1 combines with J gene TRBJ2-3; the table calls TRBD2, which could not be checked here. TRBV21-1 is a listed pseudogene. The DNA for the CDR3 is TGTGCCAGCAGCAAAGGGGGAGGTAGAACAGATACGCAGTATTTT. This gives the protein CASSKGGGRTDTQYF.